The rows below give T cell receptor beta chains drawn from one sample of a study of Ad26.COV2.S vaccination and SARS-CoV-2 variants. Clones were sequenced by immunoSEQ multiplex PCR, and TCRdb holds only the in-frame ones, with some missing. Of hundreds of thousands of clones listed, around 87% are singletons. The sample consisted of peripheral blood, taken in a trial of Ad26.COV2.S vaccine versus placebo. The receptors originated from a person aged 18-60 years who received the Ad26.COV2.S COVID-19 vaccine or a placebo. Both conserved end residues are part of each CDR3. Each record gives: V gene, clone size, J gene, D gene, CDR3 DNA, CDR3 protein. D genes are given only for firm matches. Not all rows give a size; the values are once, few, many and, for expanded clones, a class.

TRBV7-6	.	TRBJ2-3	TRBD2	TGTGCCAGCAGCCTCACCTGGACTAGCGGGGGACCCACAGATACGCAGTATTTT	CASSLTWTSGGPTDTQYF
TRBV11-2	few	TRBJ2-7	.	TGTGCCAGCAGCACCGTGTCCCGGGGCGAGCAGTACTTC	CASSTVSRGEQYF
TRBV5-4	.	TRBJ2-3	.	TGTGCCAGCAGCCCTACAGGCCCCGCAGATACGCAGTATTTT	CASSPTGPADTQYF
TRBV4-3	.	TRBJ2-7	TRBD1	TGCGCCAGCAGCCTCGGGCCGGGACAGGGGAAGAACGAGCAGTACTTC	CASSLGPGQGKNEQYF
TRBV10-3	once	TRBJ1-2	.	TGTGCCATCAGTGGCCTTGCCCCTAACTATGGCTACACCTTC	CAISGLAPNYGYTF
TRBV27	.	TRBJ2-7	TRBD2	TGTGCCAGCAGTCTAGCGGATACTACGGGGGAGCAGTACTTC	CASSLADTTGEQYF
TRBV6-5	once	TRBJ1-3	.	TGTGCCAGCAGTTACAGACGCTCTGGAAACACCATATATTTT	CASSYRRSGNTIYF
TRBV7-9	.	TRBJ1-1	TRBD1	TGTGCCAGCAACGAGGGGGACAGAAACACTGAAGCTTTCTTT	CASNEGDRNTEAFF
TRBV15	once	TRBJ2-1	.	TGTGCCACCAGCAGACGCCGACTAGTTGGGCAGTTCTTC	CATSRRRLVGQFF
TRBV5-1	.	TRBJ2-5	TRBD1	TGCGCCAGCAGCACTCGGGACAGATCGGAGACCCAGTACTTC	CASSTRDRSETQYF
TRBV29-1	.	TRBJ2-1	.	TGCAGCGTTGATGGGCTAGCCGACAATGAGCAGTTCTTC	CSVDGLADNEQFF
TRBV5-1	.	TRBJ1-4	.	TGCGCCAGCAGCTTGGATGGGAAGAGGGAAAAACTGTTTTTT	CASSLDGKREKLFF
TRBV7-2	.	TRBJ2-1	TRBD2	TGTGCCAGCAGCTTAGTGGGCGGGGGGACCTACAATGAGCAGTTCTTC	CASSLVGGGTYNEQFF
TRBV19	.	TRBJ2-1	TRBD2	TGTGCCAGTAGTATCGGCCAAAGGCGGGGGGTTTACAATGAGCAGTTCTTC	CASSIGQRRGVYNEQFF
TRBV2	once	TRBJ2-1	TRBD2	TGTGCCAGCAGAGGGACTACCCTTCGGAGTGAGCAGTTCTTC	CASRGTTLRSEQFF
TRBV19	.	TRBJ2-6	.	TGTGCCAGTAGTGCGCAGGTCGTGTTAGGGGCCAACGTCCTGACTTTC	CASSAQVVLGANVLTF
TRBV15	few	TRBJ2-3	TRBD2	TGTGCCACCAGCAGGCGACTAGCGGGAACCACAGATACGCAGTATTTT	CATSRRLAGTTDTQYF
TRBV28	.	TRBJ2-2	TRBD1	TGTGCCAGCAGTGCTACACCGGGACAGGGCGCCGGGGAGCTGTTTTTT	CASSATPGQGAGELFF
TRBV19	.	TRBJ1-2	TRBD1	TGTGCCAGTAGTAGGAGCCACGGACAGGGGAGATCGGCTAACTATGGCTACACCTTC	CASSRSHGQGRSANYGYTF
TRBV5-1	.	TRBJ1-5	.	TGCGCCAGCAGTTCCACGGACGCGAGAACTCAGCCCCAGCATTTT	CASSSTDARTQPQHF
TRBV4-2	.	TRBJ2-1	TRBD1	TGTGCCAGCAGCCGAAACGGACAGGTACATAGTGAGCAGTTCTTC	CASSRNGQVHSEQFF
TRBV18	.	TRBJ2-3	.	TGTGCCAGCTCTCTCAGGGGCAGCACAGATACGCAGTATTTT	CASSLRGSTDTQYF
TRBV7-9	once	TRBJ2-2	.	TGTGCCAGCAGCCCGATGGGGTGGAAGAACACCGGGGAGCTGTTTTTT	CASSPMGWKNTGELFF
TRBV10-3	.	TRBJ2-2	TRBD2	TGTGCCATCGGGGGGGAAGTGGGCACCGGGGAGCTGTTTTTT	CAIGGEVGTGELFF
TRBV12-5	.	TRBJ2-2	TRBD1	TGTGCTAGTGGTTTGGTTCGACAGGGGGACACCGGGGAGCTGTTTTTT	CASGLVRQGDTGELFF
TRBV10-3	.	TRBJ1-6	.	TGTGCCATCAGTGAGTCGTCAGGGTTTAATTCACCCCTCCACTTT	CAISESSGFNSPLHF
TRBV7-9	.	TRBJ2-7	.	TGTGCCAGCAGCTTAAGTTTCGACAGAGGCAACTACGAGCAGTACTTC	CASSLSFDRGNYEQYF
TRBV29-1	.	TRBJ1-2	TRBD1	TGCAGCGTTGAGGGACAGGGGGCGGGAGGCTACACCTTC	CSVEGQGAGGYTF
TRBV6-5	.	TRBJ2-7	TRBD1	TGTGCCAGCCGGGACAGAGCAACCTACGAGCAGTACTTC	CASRDRATYEQYF
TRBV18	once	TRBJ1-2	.	TGTGCCAGCTCACCCCTGTCTAGACAGCCGAGTTTACGTGGCTACACCTTC	CASSPLSRQPSLRGYTF
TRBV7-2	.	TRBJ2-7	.	TGTGCCAGCACCCTAGGGGGGTCCCCCTACGAGCAGTACTTC	CASTLGGSPYEQYF